This TCR beta chain was observed in a study of cytomegalovirus exposure and HLA in healthy donors. Study context: Counted in an early data release were some 81 million unique TCRs from HLA-typed donors. Notes on the study in general: The records held CMV serostatus as the only immune exposure information. DRB1 had the most TCR associations and HLA-C the fewest, a later analysis found, with rates varying by HLA locus. Certain sequence variants were highly shared and formed a cluster, and this cluster was likely a sequencing artifact.

Vbeta (60) and Jbeta (13) primers were used in the PCR. Clones were read by immunoSEQ multiplex PCR, and TCRdb kept only the in-frame ones, dropping some. The profile covers 95,000 to 150,000 clones, with under 90% appearing a single time and roughly 9.2% taken by the ten largest. The CDR3 totals 14 residues. Trimming cost V 5 bases and J 2 bases; bases outside gene matches: 3. The germline V gene encodes CDR1 MNHEY and CDR2 SMNVEV (reference sequence). Worth noting for this clone: The antigen remains unidentified.

The chain joins TRBV27 to TRBJ2-7; 10 positions agree with TRBD1. The TCR was taken from a female donor in good health and CMV-seropositive. Sequenced input: PBMCs. CDR3 sequence reads: CASSPDRGPYEQYF. DNA of the CDR3: TGTGCCAGCAGTCCTGACAGGGGGCCCTACGAGCAGTACTTC.